This entry concerns a single T cell receptor beta chain. What it recognizes is unknown. Between the trimmed V and J ends, which lost 2 bases and 7 bases, there was a span of 9 bases. CDR1 and CDR2 from the germline V gene are GTSNPN and SVGIG (reference sequence). The CDR3 has 13 residues. CD8+ and CD4+ T cells from blood underwent TCR beta sequencing. The data originate from a study of CD8 T cells in Susac syndrome. Study in general: Blood was drawn from patients with Susac syndrome. At that point, they were therapy-naive, on corticosteroids, or on intravenous immunoglobulin alone. Findings and limits, study-wide: TEMRA cells and active patients showed peak Susac CD8+ clonal expansion.

RNA was extracted with the RNeasy kit, and a quantity of about 0.45 to 1 ug was reverse transcribed using random hexamers. Across 54 Vbeta and 13 Jbeta, immunoSEQ multiplex PCR amplified TCR beta CDR3. TCRdb itself ran the immunoSEQ multiplex PCR reads through MiXCR, one entry per CDR3 protein. Altogether 100,000 to 150,000 distinct CDR3 sequences are present, 90% to 95% being singletons, with the ten largest covering approximately 0.22%. This sequence was found in a human donor with Susac syndrome. Sequencing was performed on CD8+ T cells from PBMCs. The chain carries TRBV30 and TRBJ1-6; tentative D call: TRBD1 (5 bases). Here the CDR3 DNA reads TGTGCCTGGAGTTCGCAGGGAAATTCACCCCTCCACTTT. It encodes CAWSSQGNSPLHF.